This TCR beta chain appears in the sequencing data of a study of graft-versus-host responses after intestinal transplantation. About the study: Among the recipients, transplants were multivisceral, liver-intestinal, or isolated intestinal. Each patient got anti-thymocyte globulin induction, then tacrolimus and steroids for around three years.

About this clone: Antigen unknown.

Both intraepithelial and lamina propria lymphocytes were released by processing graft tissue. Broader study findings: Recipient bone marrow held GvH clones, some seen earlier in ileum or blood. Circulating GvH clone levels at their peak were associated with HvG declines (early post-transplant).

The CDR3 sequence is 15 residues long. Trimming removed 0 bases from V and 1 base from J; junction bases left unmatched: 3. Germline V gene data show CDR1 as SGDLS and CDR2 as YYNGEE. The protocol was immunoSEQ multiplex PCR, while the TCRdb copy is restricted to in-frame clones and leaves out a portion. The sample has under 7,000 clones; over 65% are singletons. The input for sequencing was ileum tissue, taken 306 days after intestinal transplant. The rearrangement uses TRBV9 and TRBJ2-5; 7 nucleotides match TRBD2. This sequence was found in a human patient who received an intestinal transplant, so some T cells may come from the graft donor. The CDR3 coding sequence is TGTGCCAGCAGCGTAGGATGGGGGGGCCAAGAGACCCAGTACTTC. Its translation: CASSVGWGGQETQYF.